The 26 T cell receptor beta chains presented below share a single source sample, sequenced in a study of blood T cells in healthy people across ages. Alongside a J-beta primer mix, a sample-barcoded 5' primer served in a second PCR lasting roughly 6 to 11 cycles. TCRdb redid the calling of the 5' RACE reads with MiXCR, one entry per CDR3 protein. The sample shows some 1.4 million distinct CDR3 sequences, about 40% of them seen only once. Sequenced material: blood. The source is a woman aged 18-29 years in good health.

The gene calls are TRBV20-1 and TRBJ2-1; TRBD2 matches 10 bases. Matching the DNA end better, TRBJ2-7 makes the J call doubtful. In germline, CDR1 is DFQATT, CDR2 SNEGSKA (reference sequence). CDR3 length: 15 residues. This CDR3 reads CSARGGLAPYNEQYF. The CDR3 coding sequence is TGCAGTGCTAGGGGGGGACTAGCGCCGTACAATGAGCAGTACTTC.

This clonotype was picked up a small number of times. In DNA form, the CDR3 reads TGTGCCAGCAGCCAAGGGCCCCGGAGGGCGGTTGCAACTAATGAAAAACTGTTTTTT. Its translation is CASSQGPRRAVATNEKLFF. This chain uses TRBV14 with TRBJ1-4; D ambiguous. Germline assignment: CDR1 SGHDN and CDR2 FVKESK. CDR3 length: 19 amino acids. The V gene lost 1 base and the J gene lost 0 bases, with 18 bases spanning the gap.

This clonotype was recorded many times. The gene calls are TRBV13 and TRBJ2-7; TRBD2 might be the D (6 bases). Trimming removed 4 bases at V and 4 bases at J, with 26 bases between. The length of the CDR3 is 18 residues. Germline CDR1 and CDR2: PRHDT and FYEKMQ (reference sequence). The CDR3 DNA is TGTGCCAGCAGCTCACAAACCGGGACTCTTATGGGGGAATACGAGCAGTACTTC. This translates into CASSSQTGTLMGEYEQYF.

This chain links TRBV21-1 with TRBJ2-1; the DNA was not used to check the table's D call, TRBD2. TRBV21-1 is a pseudogene. The CDR3 loop spans 15 amino acids. This chain's CDR3 is CASSKDRRDCITEFF. The CDR3 DNA reads TGTGCCAGCAGCAAAGATAGGCGGGACTGCATCACGGAGTTCTTC.

V is TRBV7-2 and J is TRBJ2-7; the match to TRBD2 covers 7 bases. J gave up 2 bases and V 5 bases, and 6 bases lay outside the gene matches. The CDR3 consists of 14 residues. The germline gives CDR1 SGHTA, CDR2 FQGNSA. This chain's CDR3 is CASSPASGPYEQYF. CDR3 coding DNA: TGTGCCAGCAGCCCCGCTAGCGGTCCCTACGAGCAGTACTTC. Filled out from reference TRBV7-2 and TRBJ2-7, the complete variable domain reads GAGVSQSPSNKVTEKGKDVELRCDPISGHTALYWYRQSLGQGLEFLIYFQGNSAPDKSGLPSDRFSAERTGGSVSTLTIQRTQQEDSAVYLCASSPASGPYEQYFGPGTRLTVT.

The chain links TRBV24-1 to TRBJ1-2; TRBD1 is a possible D gene (5 bases). The germline gives CDR1 KGHDR, CDR2 SFDVKD. Trimming removed 2 bases at V and 8 bases at J, with 11 bases between. CDR3 length: 13 residues. The CDR3 is CATSDSTRGGYTF. Written as DNA, the CDR3 is TGTGCCACCAGTGATTCTACGAGGGGCGGCTACACCTTC.

The rearrangement links TRBV19 to TRBJ1-5; 9 positions agree with TRBD1. The length of the CDR3 is 16 residues. Germline V CDR1 and CDR2: LNHDA, SQIVND (reference sequence). After removal of 7 bases from V and 2 bases from J, the junction contained 9 bases not matched to a gene. DNA for the CDR3: TGTGCCAGTATGCGGACAGGGGAGATTGGCAATCAGCCCCAGCATTTT. It encodes CASMRTGEIGNQPQHF. The full variable domain, in which reference TRBV19 and TRBJ1-5 provide the parts outside the CDR3, is DGGITQSPKYLFRKEGQNVTLSCEQNLNHDAMYWYRQDPGQGLRLIYYSQIVNDFQKGDIAEGYSVSREKKESFPLTVTSAQKNPTAFYLCASMRTGEIGNQPQHFGDGTRLSIL.

The chain has TRBV12-3 or TRBV12-4 and TRBJ1-4; tentative D call: TRBD1 (5 bases). There are 13 residues in the CDR3. Trimming removed 10 bases at V and 2 bases at J, with 11 bases between. The DNA for the CDR3 is TGTGCCACCGGGGGGATGACTAATGAAAAACTGTTTTTT. As protein: CATGGMTNEKLFF.

A few counts support this clonotype. The chain is built from TRBV27 and TRBJ2-1, with TRBD1 identical over 10 bases. CDR1 and CDR2 from the germline V gene are MNHEY and SMNVEV (reference sequence). Germline trimming cut 6 bases from V and 8 bases from J; bases unmatched to any gene: 13. The CDR3 loop spans 16 amino acids. The DNA for the CDR3 is TGTGCCAGCAGCCGTGCGTGGGGACAGGGGTCCCATGAGCAGTTCTTC. As protein: CASSRAWGQGSHEQFF.

This clonotype was counted between two and nine times. One end of the junction varies from germline; a read error may be responsible. V and J are TRBV6-1 and TRBJ1-2; 9 nucleotides agree with TRBD1. The germline gives CDR1 MNHNS, CDR2 SASEGT. The CDR3 is 14 residues long. This CDR3 reads CASSEAGTGYGSTF. The DNA of the CDR3 is TGTGCCAGCAGTGAGGCAGGGACAGGGTATGGCTCCACCTTC.

This clonotype was observed a few times. The chain uses TRBV7-2 and TRBJ2-3; maybe TRBD1 (7 bases). V shed 5 bases and J shed 4 bases, with 16 bases lying between them. Germline loops: CDR1 SGHTA, CDR2 FQGNSA. CDR3 size: 15 residues. CDR3 in DNA: TGTGCCAGCAGCCCCCCCGGCAGGGGGGCAGATACGCAGTATTTT. Translation gives CASSPPGRGADTQYF.

CDR3 amino acids: CSAQRTGKGAETQYF. Written as DNA, the CDR3 is TGCAGTGCTCAACGGACAGGGAAAGGGGCAGAGACCCAGTACTTC. The rearrangement uses TRBV20-1 and TRBJ2-5; 8 bases are shared with TRBD1. V shed 5 bases and J 4 bases; nucleotides not matched to a gene: 12. This CDR3 spans 15 amino acids. The germline gives CDR1 DFQATT, CDR2 SNEGSKA (reference sequence).

The DNA for the CDR3 is TGCGCCAGCAGCCCCCGCGGGACAGGGATGTCTGAAAAACTGTTTTTT. This sequence encodes CASSPRGTGMSEKLFF. This chain uses TRBV5-1 with TRBJ1-4; TRBD1 matches 9 bases. Germline V CDR1 and CDR2: SGHRS, YFSETQ. J gave up 7 bases and V 4 bases, and 11 bases lay outside the gene matches. CDR3 length: 16 residues.

This chain links TRBV11-3 with TRBJ2-1; D is unclear. The DNA end lines up better with TRBJ2-7; the J call may be wrong. The CDR3 has 13 amino acids. In germline, CDR1 is SGHNT, CDR2 YENEEA. The CDR3 coding sequence is TGTGCCAGCAGCATTAACTCCTACAATGAGCAGTACTTC. It translates to CASSINSYNEQYF.

As regards this clonotype: Sequence at one end of the junction differs from germline and may be a read error. V and J are TRBV5-5 and TRBJ2-1; D might be TRBD1 (5 bases). Germline V gives CDR1 SGHKS, CDR2 YYEKEE (reference sequence). The CDR3 covers 15 residues. DNA for the CDR3: TGTGCCAGCAGCTTGGAGGGGTACTCCTACAATGAGCGGTTCTTC. Amino acids: CASSLEGYSYNERFF.

This chain uses TRBV5-5 with TRBJ1-5; perhaps TRBD1 as D (6 bases). The CDR3 spans 16 residues. Trimming took off 5 bases at V and 5 bases at J, with 20 bases between the two ends. Germline V lookup: CDR1 SGHKS, CDR2 YYEKEE (reference sequence). CDR3 DNA: TGTGCCAGCAGACGGAACGACAGGCCCTTGGATCAGCCCCAGCATTTT. Its protein product is CASRRNDRPLDQPQHF. The full variable domain, completed using reference TRBV5-5 and TRBJ1-5, is DAGVTQSPTHLIKTRGQQVTLRCSPISGHKSVSWYQQVLGQGPQFIFQYYEKEERGRGNFPDRFSARQFPNYSSELNVNALLLGDSALYLCASRRNDRPLDQPQHFGDGTRLSIL.

V usage is TRBV2 and J usage is TRBJ2-7; no reliable D call. Germline loops: CDR1 SNHLY, CDR2 FYNNEI. Between the trimmed V and J ends, which lost 1 base and 6 bases, there was a span of 4 bases. This CDR3 has 11 residues. The CDR3 is CASSEDSEQYF. CDR3 coding DNA: TGTGCCAGCAGTGAAGACAGCGAGCAGTACTTC.

This clonotype has just a few counts. The gene calls are TRBV9 and TRBJ2-1; no firm D call. This CDR3 spans 13 amino acids. V lost 1 base and J lost 6, with 8 bases in between. Germline V gene sequence: CDR1 SGDLS, CDR2 YYNGEE. Here the CDR3 DNA reads TGTGCCAGCAGCGTAACAGTGTTCAATGAGCAGTTCTTC. This translates into CASSVTVFNEQFF.

For this clonotype: A read error may account for a junction end that differs from germline. The rearrangement uses TRBV10-1 and TRBJ1-2; no firm D call. From germline, CDR1 is WNHNN and CDR2 SYGVQD (reference sequence). The CDR3 spans 13 residues. Here the CDR3 DNA reads TGCACCAGCAGCCCTGACACGGTTTTTGGCTACACCTTC. As protein: CTSSPDTVFGYTF.

As for this clonotype: Its ends do not fully match the called genes, so a read error is possible. The V call is TRBV20-1, the J call TRBJ1-4, with D unclear. Looked up from germline, CDR1 is DFQATT and CDR2 is SNEGSKA (reference sequence). This CDR3 spans 12 amino acids. CDR3 sequence reads: CSAEGGHEELFF. The CDR3 DNA sequence: TGCAGTGCCGAGGGCGGGCATGAAGAACTGTTTTTT.

V gene TRBV27 combines with J gene TRBJ2-3; 8 positions agree with TRBD2. This CDR3 is built from 12 residues. Germline V gene lookup returns CDR1 MNHEY and CDR2 SMNVEV (reference sequence). V dropped 3 bases and J dropped 12; count of bases not matched to a gene: 5. Written as DNA, the CDR3 is TGTGCCAGCAGTTTCTCAGCGGGAGAACAGTATTTT. This encodes CASSFSAGEQYF.

The chain combines TRBV11-2 with TRBJ1-1; TRBD1 matches at 7 bases. Germline CDR1 reads SGHAT; CDR2 reads FQNNGV. Trimming took 8 bases from V and 2 from J; bases not matched to a gene: 20. The CDR3 runs 18 residues. The DNA of the CDR3 is TGTGCCAGCGGCCCAGTAATTCTAACAGGGGAAGAAAACACTGAAGCTTTCTTT. It is translated as CASGPVILTGEENTEAFF.

The V and J genes are TRBV18 and TRBJ2-7; TRBD2 aligns across 8 bases. Germline CDR1 reads KGHSH; CDR2 reads LQKENI. The length of the CDR3 is 16 residues. V lost 2 bases and J lost 0; bases outside the gene matches: 6. The CDR3 here is CASSPGTGGISYEQYF. In DNA form, the CDR3 reads TGTGCCAGCTCACCAGGGACGGGGGGGATCTCCTACGAGCAGTACTTC.

This clonotype was seen more than once but under ten times. This chain links TRBV7-2 with TRBJ2-1, with TRBD2 identical over 10 bases. J was trimmed by 2 bases and V by 8 bases; bases with no gene match: 6. The CDR3 loop spans 15 amino acids. Germline loops: CDR1 SGHTA, CDR2 FQGNSA. This CDR3 is CASGLAASAYNEQFF. The CDR3 nucleotides read TGTGCCAGCGGACTAGCGGCCAGTGCCTACAATGAGCAGTTCTTC.

The gene calls are TRBV20-1 and TRBJ2-7, with D possibly TRBD2 on 6 matching bases. Germline V CDR1 and CDR2: DFQATT, SNEGSKA (reference sequence). Trimming removed 6 bases from V and 2 bases from J, with 14 bases in between. The CDR3 extends over 13 amino acids. The CDR3 here is CSAPSPSAYEQYF. The CDR3 DNA sequence: TGCAGTGCCCCATCCCCTAGCGCCTACGAGCAGTACTTC.

This sequence joins TRBV4-1 and TRBJ1-2, with D maybe TRBD1 (5 bases). The CDR3 is 15 residues long. V gave up 0 bases and J gave up 5 bases, with 13 bases separating them. Germline loops: CDR1 MGHRA, CDR2 YSYEKL. Written as DNA, the CDR3 is TGCGCCAGCAGCCAAGATGGGGCAGCGTTGTATGGCTACACCTTC. Its protein is CASSQDGAALYGYTF.